The clone carrying this TCR beta chain was counted many times. The antigen remains undetermined. V lost 3 bases and J lost 9, with 12 bases in between. CDR3 size: 14 residues. The germline V gene has CDR1 MDHEN and CDR2 SYDVKM. The record originates from a study of T-cell reconstitution after alpha-beta-depleted transplantation in children. The TCRbeta library incorporated unique molecular identifiers. Each CDR3 protein is one row after TCRdb ran MiXCR on the PCR reads. Found here are approximately 650,000 distinct CDR3 sequences, around 13% of them singletons; the top ten hold about 0.77%. Whole-study findings and limits: At the one-year point after transplant, T-cell counts and TCRbeta diversity were found to come mostly from T cells that had been newly produced. Reportedly, only several hundred clones from non-depleted graft cells drove alpha-beta T-cell counts at about two months. Recipient T cells and thymic progenitors that survived were the source of the high TCRbeta diversity seen at day 60 in some patients.

The input for sequencing was PBMCs, taken before TCRalphabeta/CD19-depleted stem cell transplant. The chain has TRBV28 and TRBJ1-6; D perhaps matches TRBD1 (5 bases). This TCR derives from a girl aged 2 to 10 with congenital amegakaryocytic thrombocytopenia, due to receive a stem cell transplant. This CDR3 reads CASSLTVSFSPLHF. In DNA, the CDR3 is TGTGCCAGCAGTTTGACAGTATCTTTTTCACCCCTCCACTTT.